A single sample gave rise to the 22 T cell receptor beta chains below, sequenced in a study of T cell responses to AZD1222 COVID-19 vaccine. Data came from immunoSEQ multiplex PCR; TCRdb stores just in-frame clones and leaves some out. The table includes more than 150,000 clones, around nine tenths detected once. The material sequenced was peripheral blood, taken after recovery from COVID-19. The receptors were sampled from an adult who had recovered from COVID-19.

The rearrangement joins TRBV3-1 (or the pseudogene TRBV3-2) to TRBJ2-1; no reliable D call. Per germline, CDR1 LGHDT and CDR2 YNNKEL (reference sequence). CDR3 size: 11 residues. The V gene lost 6 bases and the J gene lost 4 bases, with 4 bases spanning the gap. The CDR3 sequence: CASRLYNEQFF. In DNA form, the CDR3 reads TGTGCCAGCAGGCTGTACAATGAGCAGTTCTTC.

This clone has just a few counts. The V gene is TRBV5-5, the J gene TRBJ1-6; no firm D call. The CDR3 consists of 13 residues. V gave up 0 bases and J gave up 14 bases, with 12 bases separating them. Germline values: CDR1 SGHKS, CDR2 YYEKEE (reference sequence). As DNA, the CDR3 is TGTGCCAGCAGCTTGGACGAGGTTATGACCCTCCACTTT. Translation: CASSLDEVMTLHF. Variable domain in full (rest from reference TRBV5-5 and TRBJ1-6): DAGVTQSPTHLIKTRGQQVTLRCSPISGHKSVSWYQQVLGQGPQFIFQYYEKEERGRGNFPDRFSARQFPNYSSELNVNALLLGDSALYLCASSLDEVMTLHFGNGTRLTVT.

The V gene is TRBV15, the J gene TRBJ2-1, with TRBD2 identical over 9 bases. CDR3 length equals 15 residues. V gave up 1 base and J gave up 6 bases; unmatched junction bases: 4. In germline, CDR1 is LNHNV, CDR2 YYDKDF (reference sequence). The CDR3 DNA sequence: TGTGCCACCAGCAGAGGGAAGCGGGGGGTCAATGAGCAGTTCTTC. This codes for CATSRGKRGVNEQFF.

This chain links TRBV6-5 with TRBJ1-6, with a tentative D call TRBD1 (5 bases). The germline CDR1 and CDR2 sequences are MNHEY and SVGAGI. Between the trimmed V and J ends, which lost 8 bases and 6 bases, there was a span of 17 bases. This CDR3 spans 15 amino acids. CDR3 loop: CASVRLWQGNSPLHF. In nucleotides, the CDR3 is TGTGCCAGCGTCAGGTTATGGCAGGGTAATTCACCCCTCCACTTT.

The chain recombines TRBV4-1 with TRBJ1-1; D uncertain. Germline V gene sequence: CDR1 MGHRA, CDR2 YSYEKL. This CDR3 is built from 17 residues. Trimming took 2 bases from V and 0 from J, leaving 16 bases between them. Written as DNA, the CDR3 is TGCGCCAGCAGCCAAAACCCTCGGCAGCCCTTGAACACTGAAGCTTTCTTT. Translating gives CASSQNPRQPLNTEAFF.

The CDR3: CASSYSEPSGELFF. The CDR3, as DNA: TGTGCCAGCAGTTACTCGGAGCCCTCCGGGGAGCTGTTTTTT. The rearrangement uses TRBV6-2 or TRBV6-3 and TRBJ2-2; D is ambiguous. CDR1 and CDR2 from the germline V gene are MNHEY and SVGEGT. The CDR3 extends over 14 amino acids. The V and J ends lost 0 bases and 6 bases respectively, with 8 bases between them.

The rearrangement links TRBV28 to TRBJ1-1; D is uncertain. Trimming left V 2 bases short and J 0 bases short, with 10 bases between. Germline-derived CDR1 and CDR2 are MDHEN and SYDVKM. The CDR3 runs to 15 residues. The CDR3 spells CASSLTGRLNTEAFF. In nucleotides, the CDR3 is TGTGCCAGCAGTTTAACCGGACGGTTGAACACTGAAGCTTTCTTT. Drawing the rest from reference TRBV28 and TRBJ1-1, the complete variable domain is DVKVTQSSRYLVKRTGEKVFLECVQDMDHENMFWYRQDPGLGLRLIYFSYDVKMKEKGDIPEGYSVSREKKERFSLILESASTNQTSMYLCASSLTGRLNTEAFFGQGTRLTVV.

V usage is TRBV7-8 and J usage is TRBJ1-1; maybe TRBD1 (6 bases). V was shortened by 2 bases and J by 4 bases, with 20 bases between the two germline ends. Germline CDR1 reads SGHVS; CDR2 reads FQNEAQ. This CDR3 has 17 amino acids. In nucleotides, the CDR3 is TGTGCCAGCAGCTTATTGGGGCAGGGGCCAACGGGCACTGAAGCTTTCTTT. It is translated as CASSLLGQGPTGTEAFF.

The chain uses TRBV9 and TRBJ1-1; D is ambiguous. Trimming removed 4 bases at V and 1 base at J, with 11 bases between. Germline-derived CDR1 and CDR2 are SGDLS and YYNGEE. This CDR3 spans 14 amino acids. The CDR3 nucleotides are TGTGCCAGCAGCTTTCTAGACACGAACACTGAAGCTTTCTTT. As protein: CASSFLDTNTEAFF.

Comments on this clone: At one of its ends the junction is not consistent with the germline gene, which may arise from a read error. The rearrangement uses TRBV4-1 and TRBJ2-7, with no clear D. This CDR3 has 16 residues. Germline values: CDR1 MGHRA, CDR2 YSYEKL. The CDR3 spells CASSLASQAVGYAQYF. CDR3 bases: TGCGCCAGCAGCCTCGCGTCCCAGGCAGTCGGGTACGCGCAGTACTTC.

Only one count was recorded for this clone. The V and J genes are TRBV7-8 and TRBJ2-6; the match to TRBD1 covers 7 bases. Germline V lookup: CDR1 SGHVS, CDR2 FQNEAQ. Unmatched junction bases numbered 14, after V lost 3 bases and J lost 0 bases. The CDR3 sequence is 20 residues long. DNA of the CDR3: TGTGCCAGCAGCTTGGTATCAGGGACAGTTGGAAGCTCTGGGGCCAACGTCCTGACTTTC. Translated, it gives CASSLVSGTVGSSGANVLTF.

The chain is built from TRBV18 and TRBJ2-3; tentatively, D is TRBD1 or TRBD2 (5 bases each). V lost 4 bases, J lost 0 bases, and 11 bases lay in between. Germline CDR1 is KGHSH and CDR2 is LQKENI. The CDR3 length is 15 residues. This CDR3 is CASSRDAPSTDTQYF. DNA of the CDR3: TGTGCCAGCTCACGGGACGCGCCCAGCACAGATACGCAGTATTTT.

The chain has TRBV1 and TRBJ1-3. TRBV1 represents a pseudogene. The CDR3 length is 15 residues. The CDR3 bases are TGCACCAGCAGCCAACGAGGATGCTCTGGAAACACCATATATTTT. Translated, it gives CTSSQRGCSGNTIYF.

This chain uses TRBV2 with TRBJ2-7, with D perhaps TRBD1 (5 bases). Germline V CDR1 and CDR2: SNHLY, FYNNEI. Trimming took off 4 bases at V and 0 bases at J, with 10 bases between the two ends. CDR3 length: 14 amino acids. The CDR3 sequence: CASSVSRDSYEQYF. DNA for the CDR3: TGTGCCAGCAGTGTGTCCAGGGACTCCTACGAGCAGTACTTC.

The chain has TRBV7-8 and TRBJ1-1; TRBD1 aligns across 7 bases. Germline V gene data show CDR1 as SGHVS and CDR2 as FQNEAQ. The CDR3 runs to 13 residues. Unmatched junction bases numbered 7, after V lost 5 bases and J lost 7 bases. The CDR3 spells CASSQGVKGEAFF. The CDR3 DNA reads as TGTGCCAGCAGCCAGGGGGTGAAGGGTGAAGCTTTCTTT.

The DNA for the CDR3 is TGCAGCGTTGAGGGACGTACTCTAAACTATGGCTACACCTTC. It translates to CSVEGRTLNYGYTF. The J gene is TRBJ1-2, the V gene TRBV29-1, with a tentative D call TRBD1 (5 bases). The germline CDR1 and CDR2 sequences are SQVTM and ANQGSEA. This CDR3 comprises 14 residues. Trimming removed 3 bases from V and 2 bases from J, with 13 bases in between.

This rearrangement joins TRBV6-5 to TRBJ1-2, with D perhaps matching TRBD1 (5 bases). Trimming took off 2 bases at V and 4 bases at J, with 5 bases between the two ends. Germline CDR1 is MNHEY and CDR2 is SVGAGI. The CDR3 loop spans 12 amino acids. CDR3 DNA sequence: TGTGCCAGCAGTTACGACAGCTATGGCTACACCTTC. Its translation: CASSYDSYGYTF.

V usage is TRBV7-9 and J usage is TRBJ2-7; D possibly corresponds to TRBD2 (6 bases). There are 15 residues in the CDR3. The V and J ends lost 1 base and 5 bases respectively, with 15 bases between them. Per the germline V gene, CDR1 is SEHNR and CDR2 is FQNEAQ (reference sequence). The CDR3 reads CASSLGGGFFDEQYF. The DNA of the CDR3 is TGTGCCAGCAGCTTAGGGGGAGGATTCTTCGACGAGCAGTACTTC.

This clone was counted only a few times. The chain uses TRBV11-2 and TRBJ2-1; 8 nucleotides match TRBD2. The trim removed 3 bases at V and 4 bases at J, leaving 5 bases unmatched. The CDR3 has 15 amino acids. Germline CDR1 SGHAT, CDR2 FQNNGV. CDR3 region: CASSFTSGQYNEQFF. CDR3 DNA sequence: TGTGCCAGCAGCTTTACTAGCGGACAATACAATGAGCAGTTCTTC.

This clone came up a few times. The chain combines TRBV5-1 with TRBJ1-1; maybe TRBD1 (5 bases). CDR3 length: 13 residues. CDR1 and CDR2 from the germline V gene are SGHRS and YFSETQ. The germline V and J ends were trimmed by 0 bases and 11 bases, with 14 bases remaining between them. CDR3 bases: TGCGCCAGCAGCTTGGCGACGGGGGAACACGCTTTCTTT. Its translation is CASSLATGEHAFF.

This clone was counted once. The rearrangement joins TRBV6-5 to TRBJ1-2; the match to TRBD1 covers 9 bases. V dropped 5 bases and J dropped 6; count of bases not matched to a gene: 10. Germline CDR1 and CDR2: MNHEY and SVGAGI. CDR3 length: 15 residues. The CDR3 bases are TGTGCCAGCAGTCCCCGGACAGGGGCCAGAGATGGCTACACCTTC. Encoded protein: CASSPRTGARDGYTF.

Comments on this clone: This same CDR3 is encoded by further DNA sequences in the sample. CDR3 amino acids: CASSQDLGNTEAFF. The CDR3 DNA follows: TGCGCCAGCAGCCAAGATCTGGGTAACACTGAAGCTTTCTTT. The chain uses TRBV4-3 and TRBJ1-1; D is undetermined. This CDR3 has 14 residues. V lost 0 bases, J lost 2 bases, and 7 bases lay in between. CDR1 is LGHNA, CDR2 YSLEER, per germline.